This TCR beta chain comes out of a study of regulatory and conventional T cells in RAG deficiency (dated by TCRdb to about 2017). General notes on the study: To compare the diversity and composition of the repertoires of Treg, conventional CD4+ and CD8+ T cells between RAG-deficient patients and healthy controls, the study applied high-throughput TCR beta sequencing.

Summary of the overall study and its limitations: RAG-deficient patients showed markedly lower Shannon entropy and higher Simpson indices than control T-cell subpopulations. Sorted CD25-high CD127-low cells from Omenn syndrome patients may represent peripherally activated cells rather than bona fide Treg cells. Some T-cell subset analyses were not done for some subjects. Shorter CDR3 lengths were found in all patient T-cell subsets, and >80% Treg-Tconv repertoire overlap at nucleotide and amino acid level was observed in Omenn syndrome patients. In Omenn syndrome and CID/AS patients compared with controls, around 100-fold fewer unique TCR beta sequences were detected from Treg cells, versus 7.5 to 10-fold fewer for other subsets.

Before genomic DNA extraction, conventional CD4+ T cells were isolated from blood as CD25-low CD127-high cells. Eight healthy control donors served as the comparison group for repertoire analyses. V is cut by 6 bases and J by 2 bases, and the space between the germline ends is 15 bases. CDR1 KGHSH and CDR2 LQKENI are derived from the germline V gene. Including cysteine and phenylalanine, the CDR3 has 15 amino acids. This entry keeps only the CDR3 DNA: 45 bases, framed from base 1. On this clone: It has no known antigen specificity. Nothing much larger sits one base from this clone, and base qualities are not available.

Library preparation was by the immunoSEQ multiplex PCR assay. Genomic DNA from the sorted T-cell subsets was used to amplify and sequence rearranged TCR beta chain products. Concerning the study's data processing: Shannon entropy and Simpson indices were used to quantify the repertoire diversity of productive TCR beta rearrangements. Clonal expansion was assessed using the summed frequency of the 100 most abundant productive TCR beta clonotypes among total reads. A self-reactivity index based on amino acid usage at CDR3beta positions 6 and 7 was applied to the TRB repertoires. Two-way ANOVA was applied to the repertoire analyses, whereas Student t or Mann-Whitney tests were applied to the flow cytometric analyses. In TCRdb, the immuneACCESS table is reduced to in-frame sequences with V and J assigned. These tables do not hold every clone; where another copy was compared, an unresolved V gene accounts for under half, and the others remain unexplained. D and trimming were read from the DNA, whereas the V and J calls and clone size are those reported in that table. The sample records about 30,000 clones, 75% to 80% of which are singletons. The ten biggest clones cover 3% to 4% of the sample.

The sample also formed part of further work on regulatory T cells. The other study reports the following: The multiplex PCR used 52 forward TRBV primers and 13 reverse TRBJ primers, with assay-based and computational corrections for amplification bias. In patients, repertoires had restricted unique TRB V-J pairs and skewed V and J gene usage, with regulatory T cells showing the most marked changes. The study compared T-cell receptor beta repertoires of sorted regulatory, conventional CD4+ and CD8+ T cells between CD3G-deficient patients and healthy controls. Ficoll density separation was used to isolate peripheral blood mononuclear cells. Rearranged TRB loci were amplified from genomic DNA by multiplex PCR within the immunoSEQ assay. Sequencing of the TRB amplicons was done on an Illumina HiSeq platform. Custom algorithms error-filtered the raw sequences and aligned the raw sequences to reference gene sequences, after which the immunoSEQ online tools were used for analysis. Frequencies of productive and nonproductive TRB rearrangements were assessed among unique sequences as well as among total sequences. Group comparisons used t tests, Mann-Whitney tests or two-way ANOVA run in Prism software.

This TCR came from a human donor in good health. Input material: CD4+ effector T cells sorted from blood. The receptor chain draws on TRBV18 and TRBJ2-3; no confident D gene assignment can be made. The DNA sequence is given as TGTGCCAGCTCCCCCAATGGTGGGAACACAGATACGCAGTATTTT. Protein translation: CASSPNGGNTDTQYF. With the rest looked up from the reference TRBV18 and TRBJ2-3 genes rather than sequenced, the full variable domain is NAGVMQNPRHLVRRRGQEARLRCSPMKGHSHVYWYRQLPEEGLKFMVYLQKENIIDESGMPKERFSAEFPKEGPSILRIQQVVRGDSAAYFCASSPNGGNTDTQYFGPGTRLTVL.